This is a list of T cell receptor beta chains from one sample in a study of shared clonotypes between healthy human individuals. The data were produced by immunoSEQ multiplex PCR, yet TCRdb's version contains in-frame clones alone and is incomplete. The sample yields fewer than 850,000 clones, roughly 87% seen once. Sequenced input: memory CD8+ T cells from PBMCs. These receptors were collected from a young man in good health. Some clones in this sample may be carry-over from other donors' samples. Each CDR3 is given without its conserved first and last residue.

J | V | CDR3
TRBJ2-7 | TRBV4-1 | ASSQVDSYEQY
TRBJ2-7 | TRBV7-6 | ASSQEYGASRNEQY
TRBJ1-2 | TRBV9 | ASSAGGDYGYT
TRBJ2-7 | TRBV21-1 | ASSTRTGMGLYGNEQY
TRBJ1-2 | TRBV5-6 | ASSLPTRQGMNYGYT
TRBJ1-5 | TRBV6-1 | ASTRQGDRQPQH
TRBJ2-7 | TRBV18 | ASSPPGWDREAYEQY
TRBJ1-2 | TRBV19 | ASSIWDTGVYGYT
TRBJ2-7 | TRBV6-1 | ASSPGQGSGYEQY
TRBJ1-1 | TRBV1 | TSSQGQAGNQNTEAF
TRBJ1-2 | TRBV5-6 | ASSHPPTGTYGYT
TRBJ1-1 | TRBV10-3 | ASQGQMNTEAF
TRBJ2-2 | TRBV7-9 | ASSLRGGLANTGELF
TRBJ1-2 | TRBV21-1 | ASSPGADYGYT
TRBJ2-2 | TRBV11-2 | ASSFHGQGGSGELF
TRBJ1-2 | TRBV7-9 | ASSSHYGTTVHGYT
TRBJ2-1 | TRBV4-3 | ASSQDRGEQF
TRBJ2-7 | TRBV10-1 | ANPNRVVAYEQY
TRBJ1-2 | TRBV6-5 | ASSGSGQGARGYT
TRBJ2-6 | TRBV5-1 | ASSPLGYGANVLT
TRBJ2-2 | TRBV19 | ASSIAHHVREGDGELF
TRBJ2-7 | TRBV19 | ASSIGTGLDEQY
TRBJ1-4 | TRBV21-1 | ASSHRDRANEKLF
TRBJ2-2 | TRBV27 | ATSREDRDTGELF
TRBJ2-2 | TRBV6-5 | ASSYGGHYAGELF
TRBJ2-7 | TRBV5-6 | ASSLAGTSGTAEQY
TRBJ2-1 | TRBV4-3 | ASSRTPGGWEGLNEQF
TRBJ2-7 | TRBV14 | ASSQTLSYPYEQY
TRBJ2-1 | TRBV19 | ASRVAGGQNEQF
TRBJ2-7 | TRBV2 | ASTQRGSEGGQY
TRBJ2-7 | TRBV30 | AWSMGTGSYEQY
TRBJ1-2 | TRBV7-8 | ASSLGRDGAWGYT
TRBJ1-2 | TRBV5-5 | ASSSPNAPMVLGYT
TRBJ1-2 | TRBV11-2 | ASIETGRGGNYGYT
TRBJ2-5 | TRBV29-1 | SVEDLGGAEETQY
TRBJ2-3 | TRBV7-9 | ASTIRQGGAEGTQY
TRBJ2-5 | TRBV7-9 | ASSQGSAIQETQY
TRBJ2-7 | TRBV29-1 | SVEGYRGAYYEQY
TRBJ2-1 | TRBV6-6 | ASSYGDGGNEQF
TRBJ1-4 | TRBV19 | ATSGQNFEKLF
TRBJ2-2 | TRBV19 | ASSVPGGARLIGELF
NA | TRBV27 | ASRMTPSSYEQY
TRBJ1-2 | TRBV4-3 | ASSQAGGGYGYT
TRBJ2-1 | TRBV19 | ASRPTSGRGFWWEQF
TRBJ2-1 | TRBV10-3 | AISESISNYNEQF
TRBJ2-2 | TRBV11-3 | ASATGEASPSYTGELF
TRBJ1-2 | TRBV4-3 | ASSQDVRNEPPSKGYT
TRBJ2-1 | TRBV10-2 | ASIGLAKYNEQF
TRBJ2-1 | TRBV27 | ASSPNVAGGPYNEQF
TRBJ1-2 | TRBV30 | AWSVLFGVQDYGYT
TRBJ2-1 | TRBV2 | ASSEGPRVRLRNEQF
TRBJ1-2 | TRBV7-9 | ASSLGLSSYGYT
TRBJ2-1 | TRBV9 | ASSVGAGGLYNEQF